The 24 T cell receptor beta chains presented below share a single source sample, sequenced in a study of metastatic and nonmetastatic thyroid tumors (TCRdb year 2020). Before undergoing thyroid surgery, none of the patients had been given any kind of treatment. Libraries were constructed by PCR. The sequencer listed for this sample is Illumina HiSeq 4000. TCRdb applied fastp at Q25 and MiXCR to the public reads, then kept only in-frame beta chains. The sample has 6,100 or so clones on record, roughly 28% of them singletons. 15% to 20% of the sample is held by the ten biggest clonotypes. The material sequenced was adjacent normal tissue. These receptors all come from a female donor with papillary thyroid cancer or a benign thyroid nodule (not recorded which). Some clones in this sample may be carry-over from other donors' samples.

This clone was detected a few times. The V call is TRBV11-1, the J call TRBJ2-7; 12 nucleotides line up with TRBD1. In germline, CDR1 is SGHAT, CDR2 FQDESV (reference sequence). The CDR3 extends over 17 amino acids. Trimming at V came to 6 bases and at J to 3 bases, leaving 12 bases not matched to a gene. The CDR3 region is CASSPTSGTGGIYEQYF. For the CDR3, the DNA is TGTGCCAGCAGTCCTACATCCGGGACAGGGGGCATCTACGAGCAGTACTTC. Based on the CDR3 plus reference TRBV11-1 and TRBJ2-7, the full variable domain is EAEVAQSPRYKITEKSQAVAFWCDPISGHATLYWYRQILGQGPELLVQFQDESVVDDSQLPKDRFSAERLKGVDSTLKIQPAELGDSAMYLCASSPTSGTGGIYEQYFGPGTRLTVT.

The chain couples TRBV12-3 or TRBV12-4 to TRBJ1-5; TRBD1 aligns across 7 bases. The CDR3 totals 14 residues. The junction had 4 bases not matched to a gene; V was cut back by 6 bases and J by 2 bases. CDR3 in DNA: TGTGCCAGCAGCGGACAGGCCCGCAATCAGCCCCAGCATTTT. Translating it yields CASSGQARNQPQHF.

There are a few counts of this clone. This rearrangement joins TRBV27 to TRBJ2-7; D is unresolved. Germline lookup yields CDR1 MNHEY and CDR2 SMNVEV (reference sequence). The length of the CDR3 is 13 residues. Deletions cut 7 bases from V and 1 base from J, with 11 bases between. In nucleotides, the CDR3 is TGTGCCAGCAACCAGCTAGGGTCCTACGAGCAGTACTTC. Protein sequence: CASNQLGSYEQYF.

This clone is medium-sized (0.01 to 0.1%) by share. The chain is built from TRBV28 and TRBJ2-7; 8 bases line up with TRBD2. Looked up from germline, CDR1 is MDHEN and CDR2 is SYDVKM. The length of the CDR3 is 14 residues. After removal of 8 bases from V and 2 bases from J, the junction contained 8 bases not matched to a gene. CDR3 protein: CASSGGVRTYEQYF. CDR3 nucleotide sequence: TGTGCCAGCTCCGGGGGGGTCAGAACCTACGAGCAGTACTTC.

This clone is medium-sized in the sample. The rearrangement uses TRBV20-1 and TRBJ1-2; TRBD1 matches at 7 bases. Germline values: CDR1 DFQATT, CDR2 SNEGSKA (reference sequence). CDR3 length: 13 amino acids. The junction had 3 bases not matched to a gene; V was cut back by 3 bases and J by 2 bases. CDR3 in DNA: TGCAGTGCTAGTCAGACAGGGAACTATGGCTACACCTTC. Amino acids: CSASQTGNYGYTF.

Remarks on this clone: Different DNA sequences within this sample yield the same CDR3. J is TRBJ1-5 and V is TRBV20-1; TRBD1 might be the D (6 bases). The CDR3 runs to 13 residues. In germline, CDR1 is DFQATT, CDR2 SNEGSKA (reference sequence). The V end lost 0 bases, the J end lost 12 bases, and 15 bases lay between the germline ends. The CDR3 DNA sequence: TGCAGTGCTAGAGACTCCGGGACACCCCTCCAGCATTTT. Translated, it gives CSARDSGTPLQHF.

This chain uses TRBV29-1 with TRBJ1-1; D is ambiguous. Germline V gene data show CDR1 as SQVTM and CDR2 as ANQGSEA. Trimming cost V 6 bases and J 1 base, with 6 bases left between them. The CDR3 is 11 amino acids. The CDR3 DNA reads as TGCAGCGTGGAAAAGAACACTGAAGCTTTCTTT. Its translation is CSVEKNTEAFF.

This chain uses TRBV12-3 or TRBV12-4 with TRBJ2-7, with D possibly matching TRBD1 (6 bases). CDR3 size: 14 residues. V was cut by 6 bases and J by 2 bases, with 14 bases left in between. The CDR3 DNA is TGTGCCAGCAGAGCAGGGGAACCGACCTACGAGCAGTACTTC. Its translation is CASRAGEPTYEQYF.

By sample fraction, this clone is large (0.1 to 1%). The rearrangement joins TRBV27 to TRBJ2-7; tentative D call: TRBD2 (6 bases). In germline, CDR1 is MNHEY, CDR2 SMNVEV (reference sequence). V lost 1 base and J 3 bases, leaving 16 bases between the germline ends. The CDR3 runs to 16 residues. The CDR3 DNA reads TGTGCCAGCAGTTTATATGCGGGGAGCGGGTACTACGAGCAGTACTTC. This encodes CASSLYAGSGYYEQYF.

In its sample, this clone is medium-sized. The J gene is TRBJ1-6, the V gene TRBV20-1; D is perhaps TRBD1 (5 bases). V shed 5 bases and J shed 7 bases, with 18 bases lying between them. The CDR3 consists of 15 residues. The germline V gene has CDR1 DFQATT and CDR2 SNEGSKA (reference sequence). CDR3 sequence: CSASPIEGTNSPLHF. DNA for the CDR3: TGCAGTGCTTCTCCAATAGAGGGGACGAATTCACCCCTCCACTTT.

Comments on this clone: The junction departs from germline at one end; a sequencing error may be responsible. This chain connects TRBV19 to TRBJ2-3; no clear D gene. This CDR3 is built from 13 residues. Per germline, CDR1 LNHDA and CDR2 SQIVND (reference sequence). The DNA for the CDR3 is TGTGCCATTAGTCTCCGTAGCACACATACGCAGTATTTT. It yields the protein CAISLRSTHTQYF.

This clone was seen a few times. The rearrangement joins TRBV28 to TRBJ2-3, with 14 nucleotides matching TRBD2. The ends lost 4 bases at V and 5 bases at J; junction bases unmatched: 5. This CDR3 has 16 residues. Germline CDR1 MDHEN, CDR2 SYDVKM. As DNA, the CDR3 is TGTGCCAGCAGTTCGGGACTAGCGGGAGCGGAAGATACGCAGTATTTT. Translated, it gives CASSSGLAGAEDTQYF. The complete variable domain, with remaining parts taken from reference TRBV28 and TRBJ2-3, reads DVKVTQSSRYLVKRTGEKVFLECVQDMDHENMFWYRQDPGLGLRLIYFSYDVKMKEKGDIPEGYSVSREKKERFSLILESASTNQTSMYLCASSSGLAGAEDTQYFGPGTRLTVL.

The chain combines TRBV6-5 with TRBJ1-2; D remains ambiguous. The V end was cut by 4 bases, the J end by 0 bases, with 21 bases between. This CDR3 contains 18 residues. CDR1 is MNHEY, CDR2 SVGAGI, per germline. CDR3 DNA: TGTGCCAGCAGTTCACTACGGTCCCGCTTGGCCTCTAACTATGGCTACACCTTC. This encodes CASSSLRSRLASNYGYTF.

This clone was seen more than once but under ten times. V gene TRBV20-1 combines with J gene TRBJ1-5; D is possibly TRBD1 (6 bases). Trimming took 0 bases from V and 5 from J, leaving 14 bases between them. Per the germline V gene, CDR1 is DFQATT and CDR2 is SNEGSKA (reference sequence). The CDR3 is made up of 15 amino acids. The CDR3, as DNA: TGCAGTGCTAGAGATTCAGGGGAAACGGATCAGCCCCAGCATTTT. As protein: CSARDSGETDQPQHF.

The table lists this clone with a few counts. The conserved phenylalanine or tryptophan is not found at the CDR3 terminus, so this likely reflects a read error. The J gene is TRBJ2-2, the V gene TRBV27, with 11 bases aligning to TRBD1. The CDR3 is 14 residues long. CDR1 is MNHEY and CDR2 is SMNVEV in the germline V gene (reference sequence). The CDR3 protein is CASRGQGDTGDLFL. The CDR3 DNA reads TGTGCCAGCAGGGGACAGGGGGACACCGGGGATCTGTTTCTT.

The genes are TRBV30 and TRBJ2-5, with D unclear. V lost 2 bases and J 5 bases, leaving 6 bases between the germline ends. Per germline, CDR1 GTSNPN and CDR2 SVGIG (reference sequence). The CDR3 spans 11 residues. Written as DNA, the CDR3 is TGTGCCTGGAGTATTGGGGAGACCCAGTACTTC. It specifies CAWSIGETQYF. Together with reference TRBV30 and TRBJ2-5, the CDR3 gives the full variable domain: SQTIHQWPATLVQPVGSPLSLECTVEGTSNPNLYWYRQAAGRGLQLLFYSVGIGQISSEVPQNLSASRPQDRQFILSSKKLLLSDSGFYLCAWSIGETQYFGPGTRLLVL.

This clone has just one count. V is TRBV20-1 and J is TRBJ2-5; TRBD2 aligns across 9 bases. With 6 bases clipped from V and 7 bases from J, the junction kept 15 bases outside the gene matches. CDR3 length: 15 amino acids. Germline V gene lookup returns CDR1 DFQATT and CDR2 SNEGSKA (reference sequence). CDR3 region: CSAPPGERAGGTQYF. The CDR3 DNA reads as TGCAGTGCCCCTCCCGGGGAGCGAGCGGGGGGGACCCAGTACTTC.

This clone is termed medium-sized. The chain links TRBV12-3 or TRBV12-4 to TRBJ2-4; D is unresolved. Between the trimmed V and J ends, which lost 0 bases and 7 bases, there was a span of 13 bases. The CDR3 loop spans 15 amino acids. The CDR3 loop reads CASSLALDVRNIQYF. The DNA of the CDR3 is TGTGCCAGCAGTTTAGCGTTGGACGTAAGGAACATTCAGTACTTC.

The chain recombines TRBV11-2 with TRBJ1-2; D not resolved. Germline CDR1 is SGHAT and CDR2 is FQNNGV. The CDR3 spans 15 residues. Trimming cost V 0 bases and J 5 bases, with 13 bases left between them. The CDR3 region is CASSLERTDYYGYTF. The CDR3 DNA follows: TGTGCCAGCAGCTTAGAAAGGACGGATTATTATGGCTACACCTTC.

By proportion, this clone is medium-sized. The chain has TRBV28 and TRBJ2-1; D unclear. Germline V lookup: CDR1 MDHEN, CDR2 SYDVKM. The length of the CDR3 is 14 residues. Trimming removed 6 bases at V and 9 bases at J, with 18 bases between. The CDR3 sequence: CASRSMGRVGEQFF. For the CDR3, the DNA is TGTGCCAGCAGATCGATGGGAAGGGTGGGTGAGCAGTTCTTC. The full variable domain, in which reference TRBV28 and TRBJ2-1 provide the parts outside the CDR3, is DVKVTQSSRYLVKRTGEKVFLECVQDMDHENMFWYRQDPGLGLRLIYFSYDVKMKEKGDIPEGYSVSREKKERFSLILESASTNQTSMYLCASRSMGRVGEQFFGPGTRLTVL.

The chain uses TRBV5-1 and TRBJ1-5; no definite D call. Trimming took off 1 base at V and 7 bases at J, with 9 bases between the two ends. Germline V gene lookup returns CDR1 SGHRS and CDR2 YFSETQ. The CDR3 is 13 residues long. The CDR3 nucleotides read TGCGCCAGCAGCTTGTCGGGAGACCAGCCCCAGCATTTT. Its protein is CASSLSGDQPQHF.

This clone was picked up one time. The rearrangement uses TRBV28 and TRBJ1-1, with 9 bases aligning to TRBD1. Germline assignment: CDR1 MDHEN and CDR2 SYDVKM. The CDR3 totals 14 residues. CDR3 sequence reads: CDRSSWTGDTEAFF. For the CDR3, the DNA is TGTGACAGGAGTTCCTGGACAGGGGACACTGAAGCTTTCTTT.

With regard to this clone: A much larger clone differs by one base, so this may be a read error. In DNA form, the CDR3 reads TGTGCCAGCAGTAGGGGGGGTTGCACTGAAGCTTTCTTT. This encodes CASSRGGCTEAFF. This rearrangement joins TRBV9 to TRBJ1-1, with D perhaps TRBD1 (6 bases). The CDR3 has 13 residues. V was shortened by 5 bases and J by 4 bases, with 12 bases between the two germline ends. Germline CDR1 and CDR2: SGDLS and YYNGEE.

This clone was found a few times. The chain is built from TRBV5-1 and TRBJ2-1; D gene ambiguous. The CDR3 extends over 13 amino acids. V lost 2 bases to trimming and J lost 4 bases, with 7 bases between them. Germline lookup yields CDR1 SGHRS and CDR2 YFSETQ. CDR3 protein: CASSFRQYNEQFF. DNA for the CDR3: TGCGCCAGCAGCTTTAGGCAGTACAATGAGCAGTTCTTC.